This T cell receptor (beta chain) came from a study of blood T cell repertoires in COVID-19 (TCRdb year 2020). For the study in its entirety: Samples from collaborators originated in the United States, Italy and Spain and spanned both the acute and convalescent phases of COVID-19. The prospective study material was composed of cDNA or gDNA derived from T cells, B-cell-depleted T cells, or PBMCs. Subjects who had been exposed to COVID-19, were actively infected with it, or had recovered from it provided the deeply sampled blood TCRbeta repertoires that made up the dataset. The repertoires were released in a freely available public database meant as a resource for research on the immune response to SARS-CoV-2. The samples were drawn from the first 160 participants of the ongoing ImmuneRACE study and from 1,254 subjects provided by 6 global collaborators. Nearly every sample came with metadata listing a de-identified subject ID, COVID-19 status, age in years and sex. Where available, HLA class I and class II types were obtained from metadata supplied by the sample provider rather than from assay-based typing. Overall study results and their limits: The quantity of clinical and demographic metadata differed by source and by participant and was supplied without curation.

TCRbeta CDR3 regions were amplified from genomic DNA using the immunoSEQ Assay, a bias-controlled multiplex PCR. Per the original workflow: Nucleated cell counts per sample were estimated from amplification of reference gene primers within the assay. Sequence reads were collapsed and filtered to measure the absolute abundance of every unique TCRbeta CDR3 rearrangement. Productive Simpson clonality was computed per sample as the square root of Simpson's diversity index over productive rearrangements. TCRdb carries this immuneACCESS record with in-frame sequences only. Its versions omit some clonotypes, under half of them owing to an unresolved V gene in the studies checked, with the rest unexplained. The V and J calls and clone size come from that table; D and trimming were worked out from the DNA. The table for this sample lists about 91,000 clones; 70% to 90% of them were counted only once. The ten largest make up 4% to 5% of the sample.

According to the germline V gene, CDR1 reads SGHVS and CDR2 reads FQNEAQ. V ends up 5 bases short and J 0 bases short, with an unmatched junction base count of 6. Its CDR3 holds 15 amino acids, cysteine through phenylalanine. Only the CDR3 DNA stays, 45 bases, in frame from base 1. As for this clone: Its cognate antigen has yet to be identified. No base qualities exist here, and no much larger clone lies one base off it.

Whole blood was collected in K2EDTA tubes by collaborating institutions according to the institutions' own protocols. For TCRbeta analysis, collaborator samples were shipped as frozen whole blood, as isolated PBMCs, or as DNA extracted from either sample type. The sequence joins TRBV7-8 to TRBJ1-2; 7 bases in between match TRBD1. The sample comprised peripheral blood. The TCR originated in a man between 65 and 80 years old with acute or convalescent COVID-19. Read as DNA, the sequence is TGTGCCAGCAGCCAGGTACAGGGGTCTAACTATGGCTACACCTTC. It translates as CASSQVQGSNYGYTF.